A selection of T cell receptor beta chains follows, all from one sample in a study of technical replicates of blood from several donors. The table came from immunoSEQ multiplex PCR; TCRdb's copy has only in-frame clones and leaves some out. The sample holds approximately 78,000 clones; roughly 92% are singletons and the top ten take approximately 0.34%. Sequenced: T cells isolated from PBMCs. The receptors come from a human donor in good health. Each CDR3 is given with its conserved first and last residue. A D gene is named only where the DNA matches it firmly. Only part of the rows carry a size: once, few, many, or a class if the clone is expanded.

j_gene,abundance,d_gene,v_gene,CDR3nt,CDR3aa
TRBJ2-7,.,.,TRBV7-6,TGTGCCAGCAGCTTACAGGGAAGGTACGAGCAGTACTTC,CASSLQGRYEQYF
TRBJ2-6,.,.,TRBV9,TGTGCCAGCAGGTCAGGGTTACTTAGCTCTGGGGCCAACGTCCTGACTTTC,CASRSGLLSSGANVLTF
TRBJ2-2,.,.,TRBV6-5,TGTGCCAGCACCATCGGGGAAGGGGAGCTGTTTTTT,CASTIGEGELFF
TRBJ1-2,.,TRBD1,TRBV29-1,TGCAGCGCCCTCAGGGGGCGCGGAGACTACGGCTACACCTTC,CSALRGRGDYGYTF
TRBJ2-1,.,TRBD2,TRBV4-3,TGCGCCAGCAGCCAAGTTTGGGATAGCGGGAGCGATGAGCAGTTCTTC,CASSQVWDSGSDEQFF
TRBJ2-1,.,TRBD2,TRBV7-8,TGTGCCAGCAGTAGTAGCGGGAGCTATTCCCATGAGCAGTTCTTC,CASSSSGSYSHEQFF
TRBJ2-7,once,.,TRBV10-1,TGCGCCAGCAGCCTCGGGATCTCCTACGAGCAGTACTTC,CASSLGISYEQYF
TRBJ1-1,.,.,TRBV2,TGTGCCAGCATAAGGGACTTGAACACTGAAGCTTTCTTT,CASIRDLNTEAFF
TRBJ2-7,.,.,TRBV4-3,TGCGCCAGCAGCCAAAAGATAGGGAGACGGGGTAGGAACTACGAGCAGTACTTC,CASSQKIGRRGRNYEQYF
TRBJ2-7,.,TRBD2,TRBV7-3,TGTGCCAGCAGCTTATTGGAGTACGGGACTAACTCCTACGAGCAGTACTTC,CASSLLEYGTNSYEQYF
TRBJ1-4,.,.,TRBV2,TGTGCCAGCAGTGTACGGCAGGGTGGTGAAAAACTGTTTTTT,CASSVRQGGEKLFF
TRBJ1-3,.,.,TRBV19,TGTGCCAGTAGTACAGGACAGAGCTCTGGAAACACCATATATTTT,CASSTGQSSGNTIYF
TRBJ2-1,.,TRBD2,TRBV27,TGTGCCACTCAACCACTAGCGGGAGTAGACAATGAGCAGTTCTTC,CATQPLAGVDNEQFF
TRBJ2-1,.,.,TRBV28,TGTGCCAGCAGTCGACAGGACCTAGGGGCATACAATGAGCAGTTCTTC,CASSRQDLGAYNEQFF
TRBJ2-7,.,TRBD2,TRBV5-5,TGTGCCAGCAGCTTTAAGGGACTAGCGGGCCCCTACGAGCAGTACTTC,CASSFKGLAGPYEQYF
TRBJ2-7,once,TRBD2,TRBV4-1,TGCGCCAGCAGCCAAAGTAGACTAGCGGGAGATCGGCGGGACGAGCAGTACTTC,CASSQSRLAGDRRDEQYF
TRBJ2-1,.,TRBD2,TRBV5-1,TGCGCCAGCACGGAAGCGGGAACCCCCTACAATGAGCAGTTCTTC,CASTEAGTPYNEQFF
TRBJ2-7,.,TRBD1,TRBV9,TGTGCCAGCAGCCGAGCGGAGGGACAGGGATCCTACGAGCAGTACTTC,CASSRAEGQGSYEQYF
TRBJ2-1,.,TRBD2,TRBV7-6,TGTGCCAGCAGCTTAGCCATAGGACTAGCGGGAGGACTTAGCTCCTACAATGAGCAGTTCTTC,CASSLAIGLAGGLSSYNEQFF
TRBJ2-2,.,.,TRBV4-1,TGCGCCAGCAGCCAAGCGGAGGTGGACACCGGGGAGCTGTTTTTT,CASSQAEVDTGELFF
TRBJ1-1,.,TRBD1,TRBV20-1,TGCAGTGCGTACAGGGGGCAGAGGGCTTTCTTT,CSAYRGQRAFF
TRBJ2-1,.,TRBD2,TRBV5-6,TGTGCCAGCAGCTTGCGGAGCGGGAGTTTTACGGCCGTTAATGAGCAGTTCTTC,CASSLRSGSFTAVNEQFF
TRBJ1-2,.,.,TRBV11-3,TGTGCCAGCAGCCAGGGCGGTAACTATGGCTACACCTTC,CASSQGGNYGYTF
TRBJ2-3,.,TRBD2,TRBV14,TGTGCCAGCAGCCCCCAACTAGCGGGAGGCACAGATACGCAGTATTTT,CASSPQLAGGTDTQYF
TRBJ2-1,.,TRBD1,TRBV27,TGTGCCAGCAGTCCGACAGGGCGGAATGAGCAGTTCTTC,CASSPTGRNEQFF
TRBJ2-5,.,TRBD1,TRBV11-3,TGTGCCAGCGGCGGACAGGGGGGGGTAGAGACCCAGTACTTC,CASGGQGGVETQYF
TRBJ2-1,.,.,TRBV9,TGTGCCAGCAGCGGACTAGAATCTCTCAATGAGCAGTTCTTC,CASSGLESLNEQFF
TRBJ2-7,.,.,TRBV11-2,TGTGCCAGCAGCGTAGGAACAGGGATATTCTACGAGCAGTACTTC,CASSVGTGIFYEQYF
TRBJ1-5,.,.,TRBV29-1,TGCAGCGTTGAAGTCCGGGAAAATCAGCCCCAGCATTTT,CSVEVRENQPQHF
TRBJ2-7,.,.,TRBV6-1,TGTGCCAGCAGCGGGACAAGTTACGAGCAGTACTTC,CASSGTSYEQYF
TRBJ2-1,.,TRBD2,TRBV19,TGTGCCAGTAGCCTGGGACTAGCAGTCTACAATGAGCAGTTCTTC,CASSLGLAVYNEQFF
TRBJ2-3,.,TRBD2,TRBV28,TGTGCCAGCAGACCTAGCGGAACTAGCACAGATACGCAGTATTTT,CASRPSGTSTDTQYF
TRBJ1-3,.,.,TRBV27,TGTGCCAGCAGTTTTTCCTCCCCGGGCTCTGGAAACACCATATATTTT,CASSFSSPGSGNTIYF
TRBJ1-3,.,.,TRBV18,TGTGCCAGCTCACCAAGCGGGAATGAAGCTGGAAACACCATATATTTT,CASSPSGNEAGNTIYF
TRBJ1-2,.,.,TRBV5-5,TGTGCCAGCAGCTTAATGACGATCACAGCTAACTATGGCTACACCTTC,CASSLMTITANYGYTF
TRBJ1-1,.,TRBD1,TRBV6-5,TGTGCCAGCAGTTTACAGGGGATGAACACTGAAGCTTTCTTT,CASSLQGMNTEAFF
TRBJ2-3,once,.,TRBV2,TGTGCCAGCACGGAGACCCACACAGATACGCAGTATTTT,CASTETHTDTQYF
TRBJ2-3,once,TRBD2,TRBV19,TGTGCCAGTAGTCCCCTAGCGGGAGGGCCAGATACGCAGTATTTT,CASSPLAGGPDTQYF
TRBJ2-5,.,TRBD2,TRBV6-1,TGTGCCAGCACACGGACTAGCGGCCAAGAGACCCAGTACTTC,CASTRTSGQETQYF
TRBJ2-2,.,.,TRBV7-2,TGTGCCAGCAGCCAGGATACCGGGGAGCTGTTTTTT,CASSQDTGELFF
TRBJ2-7,.,.,TRBV9,TGTGCCAGCAGTGGCGGAACAACCTACGAGCAGTACTTC,CASSGGTTYEQYF
TRBJ2-3,.,.,TRBV10-1,TGCGCCAGCAGTGAAGGTCTAGTTAGCACAGATACGCAGTATTTT,CASSEGLVSTDTQYF
TRBJ1-3,.,TRBD1,TRBV11-2,TGTGCCAGCAGCCCCCGAACAGGGGGCATTGGAAACACCATATATTTT,CASSPRTGGIGNTIYF
TRBJ2-1,once,TRBD2,TRBV15,TGTGCCACCAGCAGTGGGACTAGCGGGAGGGATGAGCAGTTCTTC,CATSSGTSGRDEQFF
TRBJ2-1,.,.,TRBV28,TGTGCCAGCAGTTTCGGGAGCTCCTACAATGAGCAGTTCTTC,CASSFGSSYNEQFF
TRBJ1-1,.,.,TRBV19,TGTGCCAGTAGCATCAGAGGGAGAACTGAAGCTTTCTTT,CASSIRGRTEAFF
TRBJ2-3,.,TRBD2,TRBV13,TGTGCCAGCAGCTTTCGAACGGGAGGGATCACAGATACGCAGTATTTT,CASSFRTGGITDTQYF
TRBJ2-7,.,.,TRBV2,TGTGCCAGCAGGTGGGAGGACAGGTCGGGCGAGCAGTACTTC,CASRWEDRSGEQYF
TRBJ2-1,once,.,TRBV6-6,TGTGCCAGCACAGCGGGCAATGAGCAGTTCTTC,CASTAGNEQFF
TRBJ2-5,once,.,TRBV28,TGTGCCAGCAGTTTACCCTCGCGGGCGGGAGAGACCCAGTACTTC,CASSLPSRAGETQYF
TRBJ1-2,.,TRBD1,TRBV2,TGTGCCAGCATGGGACAGGGGGTCTATGGCTACACCTTC,CASMGQGVYGYTF